These 24 T cell receptor beta chains share one sample of origin, sequenced in a study of T cells in Graves' hyperthyroidism and ophthalmopathy (dated by TCRdb to the late 2010s). To prepare the library, multiplex PCR was applied. Instrument used: Illumina HiSeq 2000. TCR beta CDR3 regions were amplified from RNA transcripts. The first round of RT-PCR for the TCR CDR3 was performed with the HTBI primer set and the Qiagen OneStep RT-PCR kit. TCRdb took the public reads, trimmed them with fastp at Q25, ran MiXCR for clone calling and kept in-frame beta chains. A single entry per CDR3 protein holds the most common genes and DNA from its merged rows. The sample table holds 250,000 or so distinct CDR3 sequences, of which 14% to 15% were seen once. 13% of the sample rests with the top ten. Material: blood. The receptors here all came from a woman between 35 and 50 years old with Graves' hyperthyroidism that later progressed to Graves' ophthalmopathy.

This clonotype was seen ten or more times. V and J are TRBV12-3 or TRBV12-4 and TRBJ1-1, with 10 bases aligning to TRBD1. The CDR3 sequence is 16 residues long. V dropped 5 bases and J dropped 0; count of bases not matched to a gene: 6. For the CDR3, the DNA is TGTGCCAGCAGTCCTGACAGGGGGCTTATGAACACTGAAGCTTTCTTT. This codes for CASSPDRGLMNTEAFF.

The table lists this clonotype with many counts. The J gene is TRBJ2-7, the V gene TRBV27, with 8 bases aligning to TRBD1. This CDR3 spans 14 amino acids. V lost 6 bases, J lost 5 bases, and 9 bases stayed unmatched. CDR1 and CDR2 from the germline V gene are MNHEY and SMNVEV (reference sequence). CDR3 nucleotides: TGTGCCAGCAGGGGGCGGACAGGGCCAAACGAGCAGTACTTC. It yields the protein CASRGRTGPNEQYF.

This clonotype was found many times. The J gene is TRBJ2-1, the V gene TRBV6-1, with a possible D match to TRBD2 (6 bases). The germline V and J ends were trimmed by 2 bases and 7 bases, with 15 bases remaining between them. The CDR3 has 15 amino acids. From germline, CDR1 is MNHNS and CDR2 SASEGT. As DNA, the CDR3 is TGTGCCAGCAGTGAATGGAGGGTCTCGCGGAATGAGCAGTTCTTC. Protein product: CASSEWRVSRNEQFF.

This clonotype was seen at least ten times. The chain couples TRBV18 to TRBJ2-7; TRBD1 is a possible D gene (6 bases). Germline CDR1 KGHSH, CDR2 LQKENI. The CDR3 has 13 residues. Between the trimmed V and J ends, which lost 8 bases and 2 bases, there was a span of 13 bases. CDR3 coding DNA: TGTGCCAGCAGCCCAGGACAGACCTACGAGCAGTACTTC. Its protein is CASSPGQTYEQYF.

There are many counts of this clonotype. The chain has TRBV28 and TRBJ2-7; D might be TRBD1 (6 bases). CDR1 MDHEN and CDR2 SYDVKM come from the germline V gene. The germline V and J ends were trimmed by 0 bases and 6 bases, with 9 bases remaining between them. This CDR3 is built from 13 residues. CDR3 sequence: CASSLWGAGEQYF. The CDR3 bases are TGTGCCAGCAGTTTATGGGGGGCCGGCGAGCAGTACTTC. The full variable domain, rest sourced from reference TRBV28 and TRBJ2-7, is DVKVTQSSRYLVKRTGEKVFLECVQDMDHENMFWYRQDPGLGLRLIYFSYDVKMKEKGDIPEGYSVSREKKERFSLILESASTNQTSMYLCASSLWGAGEQYFGPGTRLTVT.

Written as DNA, the CDR3 is TGTGCCAGCAGGCCGATAGCGGGAGAGGCAGATACGCAGTATTTT. Residues: CASRPIAGEADTQYF. V is TRBV9 and J is TRBJ2-3; 9 bases map to TRBD2. The germline CDR1 and CDR2 sequences are SGDLS and YYNGEE. The CDR3 consists of 15 residues. V was clipped by 5 bases and J by 4 bases; unmatched bases: 8.

This clonotype has ten or more counts. The J gene is TRBJ1-4, the V gene TRBV7-8; tentative D call: TRBD1 (6 bases). The germline V gene has CDR1 SGHVS and CDR2 FQNEAQ. The CDR3 covers 16 residues. The germline V and J ends were trimmed by 5 bases and 0 bases, with 13 bases remaining between them. CDR3 in amino acids: CASSRFEGATNEKLFF. Here the CDR3 DNA reads TGTGCCAGCAGCCGGTTTGAGGGGGCAACTAATGAAAAACTGTTTTTT.

This clonotype appeared many times. The J gene is TRBJ2-1, the V gene TRBV2, with D possibly being TRBD2 (5 bases). The V gene's germline CDR1 is SNHLY and CDR2 FYNNEI. This CDR3 spans 12 amino acids. The DNA for the CDR3 is TGTGCGACCCGACGGCTAGCCAATGAGCAGTTCTTC. Amino acids: CATRRLANEQFF.

This clonotype has at least ten counts. This chain joins TRBV5-1 and TRBJ2-3; no definite D call. The V gene lost 4 bases and the J gene lost 1 base, with 7 bases spanning the gap. This CDR3 comprises 13 residues. Germline CDR1 reads SGHRS; CDR2 reads YFSETQ. The chain's CDR3 is CASSPDRTDTQYF. The CDR3 DNA reads TGCGCCAGCAGCCCCGACCGCACAGATACGCAGTATTTT.

This clonotype came up many times. The V gene is TRBV13, the J gene TRBJ2-7; 10 nucleotides match TRBD1. Germline loops: CDR1 PRHDT, CDR2 FYEKMQ (reference sequence). The CDR3 consists of 16 residues. V shed 1 base and J 0 bases; nucleotides not matched to a gene: 3. CDR3 protein: CASSLARTGGSYEQYF. CDR3 DNA sequence: TGTGCCAGCAGCTTAGCGCGGACAGGGGGCTCCTACGAGCAGTACTTC.

This clonotype was counted many times. J is TRBJ2-5 and V is TRBV2; 7 bases agree with TRBD1. The CDR3 is 13 residues long. CDR1 is SNHLY and CDR2 is FYNNEI in the germline V gene. The ends lost 6 bases at V and 5 bases at J; junction bases unmatched: 6. The CDR3 DNA reads as TGTGCCAGCAGAGTTACAGGGGAGGAGACCCAGTACTTC. Protein: CASRVTGEETQYF. Drawing the rest from reference TRBV2 and TRBJ2-5, the complete variable domain is EPEVTQTPSHQVTQMGQEVILRCVPISNHLYFYWYRQILGQKVEFLVSFYNNEISEKSEIFDDQFSVERPDGSNFTLKIRSTKLEDSAMYFCASRVTGEETQYFGPGTRLLVL.

This clonotype was observed many times. J is TRBJ1-5 and V is TRBV2; D call uncertain. Germline V gene sequence: CDR1 SNHLY, CDR2 FYNNEI. The CDR3 runs to 13 residues. Trimming removed 3 bases from V and 5 bases from J, with 8 bases in between. In nucleotides, the CDR3 is TGTGCCAGCAGTGATATGGGTTATCAGCCCCAGCATTTT. Its translation is CASSDMGYQPQHF.

This clonotype has ten or more counts. The rearrangement uses TRBV15 and TRBJ1-6, with 7 bases aligning to TRBD1. The CDR3 has 12 residues. J gave up 14 bases and V 5 bases, and 6 bases lay outside the gene matches. CDR1 and CDR2 (germline): LNHNV, YYDKDF (reference sequence). The chain's CDR3 is CATSSGGMALHF. In DNA, the CDR3 is TGTGCCACCAGCTCAGGGGGTATGGCCCTCCACTTT.

To note about this clonotype: This may be a read error: a much more frequent sequence differs by one nucleotide. This chain links TRBV29-1 with TRBJ2-7; a possible D gene is TRBD1 (6 bases). This CDR3 region has 14 residues. Trimming took 5 bases from V and 0 from J, leaving 14 bases between them. The germline V gene encodes CDR1 SQVTM and CDR2 ANQGSEA. The CDR3 sequence is CSVSGRGSSYEQYF. As DNA, the CDR3 is TGCAGCGTTTCGGGTAGGGGGAGCTCCTACGAGCAGTACTTC.

This clonotype has at least ten counts. The chain is built from TRBV12-3 or TRBV12-4 and TRBJ2-3; 8 bases align to TRBD1. The ends lost 4 bases at V and 0 bases at J; junction bases unmatched: 6. CDR3 length: 16 residues. This chain's CDR3 is CASSSQGGMSTDTQYF. For the CDR3, the DNA is TGTGCCAGCAGTTCACAGGGGGGTATGAGCACAGATACGCAGTATTTT.

Ten or more counts support this clonotype. This sequence joins TRBV6-1 and TRBJ2-2; perhaps D is TRBD1 or TRBD2 (6 bases each). CDR1 is MNHNS, CDR2 SASEGT, per germline. This CDR3 has 15 residues. V lost 3 bases and J 3 bases, leaving 11 bases between the germline ends. The CDR3 here is CASSDSGAHTGELFF. The CDR3 bases are TGTGCCAGCAGTGATTCGGGGGCTCACACCGGGGAGCTGTTTTTT.

The V gene is TRBV7-9, the J gene TRBJ2-2; 9 bases agree with TRBD2. The germline V gene encodes CDR1 SEHNR and CDR2 FQNEAQ (reference sequence). Losses at the gene ends were 5 bases for V and 5 bases for J; bases not matched to a gene: 9. CDR3 length: 16 amino acids. The CDR3 here is CASSPWASGDTGELFF. The DNA of the CDR3 is TGTGCCAGCAGCCCGTGGGCTAGCGGGGATACCGGGGAGCTGTTTTTT.

There are many counts of this clonotype. The chain recombines TRBV15 with TRBJ1-4; 9 bases match TRBD1. Germline CDR1 LNHNV, CDR2 YYDKDF (reference sequence). J gave up 7 bases and V 5 bases, and 8 bases lay outside the gene matches. CDR3 length: 15 amino acids. The CDR3 here is CATSVYRGQGEKLFF. The DNA for the CDR3 is TGTGCCACCAGCGTCTACAGGGGGCAGGGTGAAAAACTGTTTTTT.

In its sample, this clonotype was seen many times. J is TRBJ1-3 and V is TRBV7-9; TRBD1 agrees at 8 bases. This CDR3 is built from 14 residues. J was trimmed by 9 bases and V by 5 bases; bases with no gene match: 9. Germline V lookup: CDR1 SEHNR, CDR2 FQNEAQ (reference sequence). CDR3 bases: TGTGCCAGCAGCCGGGACCTGGACAGGGCCACCATATATTTT. Translating it yields CASSRDLDRATIYF.

This clonotype was counted a few times. This sequence joins TRBV19 and TRBJ2-2, with 7 positions matching TRBD1. The V segment lost 8 bases and the J segment 4 bases; nucleotides outside the gene matches: 7. The CDR3 has 14 amino acids. The germline gives CDR1 LNHDA, CDR2 SQIVND (reference sequence). The CDR3, as DNA: TGTGCCAGTCGGGCGACAGGGATCACCGGGGAGCTGTTTTTT. The encoded protein is CASRATGITGELFF.

This chain joins TRBV11-2 and TRBJ1-4; 8 bases agree with TRBD1. V shed 0 bases, J shed 8 bases, and the junction held 8 bases outside the gene matches. The CDR3 is 16 residues long. CDR1 is SGHAT, CDR2 FQNNGV, per germline. In DNA form, the CDR3 reads TGTGCCAGCAGCTTAGATCGTGCAGGGGGCTCAGAAAAACTGTTTTTT. Translated: CASSLDRAGGSEKLFF. The variable domain in full, completed from reference TRBV11-2 and TRBJ1-4, reads EAGVAQSPRYKIIEKRQSVAFWCNPISGHATLYWYQQILGQGPKLLIQFQNNGVVDDSQLPKDRFSAERLKGVDSTLKIQPAKLEDSAVYLCASSLDRAGGSEKLFFGSGTQLSVL.

This clonotype was observed many times. J is TRBJ1-4 and V is TRBV6-5; D may be TRBD1 (6 bases). This CDR3 is 15 amino acids long. Germline loops: CDR1 MNHEY, CDR2 SVGAGI. V lost 0 bases and J 8 bases, leaving 13 bases between the germline ends. CDR3: CASSYSLRGGEKLFF. The DNA for the CDR3 is TGTGCCAGCAGTTACTCGCTGAGGGGGGGGGAAAAACTGTTTTTT.

This chain links TRBV30 with TRBJ2-1; the match to TRBD2 covers 8 bases. J gave up 6 bases and V 5 bases, and 6 bases lay outside the gene matches. The CDR3 is 13 residues long. Germline V CDR1 and CDR2: GTSNPN, SVGIG (reference sequence). The CDR3 sequence is CAWAGTRGNEQFF. CDR3 nucleotide sequence: TGTGCCTGGGCCGGGACTAGGGGCAATGAGCAGTTCTTC.

This clonotype was counted at least ten times. The chain is built from TRBV19 and TRBJ2-7; TRBD1 matches 7 bases. Looked up from germline, CDR1 is LNHDA and CDR2 is SQIVND (reference sequence). Losses at the gene ends were 1 base for V and 3 bases for J; bases not matched to a gene: 6. The CDR3 consists of 15 residues. CDR3 sequence (DNA): TGTGCCAGTAGTATAGCTAAAGGGGGCATCTACGAGCAGTACTTC. Residues: CASSIAKGGIYEQYF.